The TCR beta chain under discussion was sequenced for a study of T cell changes during pregnancy in multiple sclerosis. Germline trimming cut 0 bases from V and 1 base from J; bases unmatched to any gene: 14. This CDR3 has 20 amino acids. Germline V lookup: CDR1 MNHNS, CDR2 SASEGT. The table came from immunoSEQ multiplex PCR; TCRdb's copy has only in-frame clones and leaves some out. This table has around 56,000 clones, 75% to 90% appearing once. The chain uses TRBV6-1 and TRBJ2-5; TRBD2 matches 10 bases. Source: peripheral blood, taken after pregnancy. The receptor's source is a female donor with multiple sclerosis, enrolled in a pregnancy study. The CDR3 here is CASSEADGGVVAGGQETQYF. The CDR3 region has the DNA TGTGCCAGCAGTGAAGCGGATGGCGGTGTAGTAGCGGGGGGCCAAGAGACCCAGTACTTC.